This T cell receptor beta chain originates from a study of vaccination and CD4 T cells after COVID-19. With the Oncomine TCR Beta short-read assay, DNA from cultured CD4+ T cells was sequenced. MiXCR, applied by TCRdb to the PCR reads, yields one record per CDR3 protein. The repertoire holds fewer than 20,000 distinct CDR3 sequences, with approximately 58% as singletons. Treatment meaning: roughly ten-day PBMC culture with coronavirus spike peptide pools or control peptides (ViraFEST assay). CDR3 length: 11 amino acids. Trimming shortened V by 7 bases and J by 1 base, and 5 bases separated the two germline ends. Germline CDR1 reads SGDLS; CDR2 reads YYNGEE. Of note for this clonotype: What it binds is not known.

Here the sequenced sample was cultured CD4+ T cells from blood, taken after SARS-CoV-2 vaccination. V is TRBV9 and J is TRBJ1-1, with D unclear. The clonotype originates from a human donor with COVID-19. This chain's CDR3 is CASGRNTEAFF. The CDR3 DNA sequence: TGTGCCAGCGGCCGGAACACTGAAGCTTTCTTT.